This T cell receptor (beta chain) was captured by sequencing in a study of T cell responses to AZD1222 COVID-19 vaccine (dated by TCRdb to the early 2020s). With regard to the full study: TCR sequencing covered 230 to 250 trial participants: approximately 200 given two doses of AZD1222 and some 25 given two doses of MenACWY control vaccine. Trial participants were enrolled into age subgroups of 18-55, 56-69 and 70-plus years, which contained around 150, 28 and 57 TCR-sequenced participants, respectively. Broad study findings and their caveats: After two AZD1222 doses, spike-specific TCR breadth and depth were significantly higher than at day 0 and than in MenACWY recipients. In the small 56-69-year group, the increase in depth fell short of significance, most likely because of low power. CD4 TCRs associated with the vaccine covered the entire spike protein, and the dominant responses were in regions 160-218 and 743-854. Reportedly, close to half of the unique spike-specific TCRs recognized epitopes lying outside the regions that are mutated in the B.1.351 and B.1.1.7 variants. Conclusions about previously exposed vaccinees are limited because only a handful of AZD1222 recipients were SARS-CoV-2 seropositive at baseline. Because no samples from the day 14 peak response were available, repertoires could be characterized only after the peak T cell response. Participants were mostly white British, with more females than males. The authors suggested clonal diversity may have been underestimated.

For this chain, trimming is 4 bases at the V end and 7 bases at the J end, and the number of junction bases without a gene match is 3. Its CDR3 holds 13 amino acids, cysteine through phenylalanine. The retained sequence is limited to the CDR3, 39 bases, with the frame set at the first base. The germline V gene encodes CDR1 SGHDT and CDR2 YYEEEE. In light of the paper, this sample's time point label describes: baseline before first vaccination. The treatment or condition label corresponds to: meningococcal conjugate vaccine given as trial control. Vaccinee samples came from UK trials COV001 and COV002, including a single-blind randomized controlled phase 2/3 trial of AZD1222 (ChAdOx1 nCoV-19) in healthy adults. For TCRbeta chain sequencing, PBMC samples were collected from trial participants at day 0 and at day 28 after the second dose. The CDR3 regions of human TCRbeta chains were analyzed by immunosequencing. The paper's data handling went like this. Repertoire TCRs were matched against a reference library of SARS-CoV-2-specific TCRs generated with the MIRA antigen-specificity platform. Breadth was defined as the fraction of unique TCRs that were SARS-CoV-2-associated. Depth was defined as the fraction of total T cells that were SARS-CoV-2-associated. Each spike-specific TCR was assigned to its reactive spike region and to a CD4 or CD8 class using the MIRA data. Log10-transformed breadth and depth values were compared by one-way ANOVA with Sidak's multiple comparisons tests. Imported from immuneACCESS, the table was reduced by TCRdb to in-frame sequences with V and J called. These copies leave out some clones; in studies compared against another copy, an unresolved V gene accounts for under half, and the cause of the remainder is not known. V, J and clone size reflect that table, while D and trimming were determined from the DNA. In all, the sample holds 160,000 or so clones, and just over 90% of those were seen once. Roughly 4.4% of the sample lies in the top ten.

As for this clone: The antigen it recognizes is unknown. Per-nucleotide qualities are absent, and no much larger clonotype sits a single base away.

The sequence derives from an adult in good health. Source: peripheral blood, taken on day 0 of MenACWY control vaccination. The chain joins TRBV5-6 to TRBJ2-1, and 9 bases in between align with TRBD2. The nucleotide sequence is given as TGTGCCAGCAGCGGGCTAGCGGGAAATGAGCAGTTCTTC. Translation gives CASSGLAGNEQFF.